This is a list of T cell receptor beta chains from one sample in a study of monozygotic twins with inflammatory bowel disease. From the 5' RACE reads, TCRdb lists one entry per CDR3 protein and no DNA. This sample's table has over 350,000 distinct CDR3 sequences. Sample: blood. Source of these receptors: a human donor with ulcerative colitis or Crohn's disease, or a healthy co-twin of an affected twin (not recorded which). Each CDR3 is given with its conserved first and last residue. The order of the fields is J gene, V gene, CDR3 protein.

J gene: TRBJ2-1
V gene: TRBV7-2
CDR3 protein: CASSLAPGVSYNEQFF

J gene: TRBJ2-7
V gene: TRBV12-3/TRBV12-4
CDR3 protein: CASSPTSGQLSSYEQYF

J gene: TRBJ2-7
V gene: TRBV11-2
CDR3 protein: CASSLTGTGENEQYF

J gene: TRBJ1-1
V gene: TRBV10-3
CDR3 protein: CAISDKGGWNTEAFF

J gene: TRBJ2-7
V gene: TRBV9
CDR3 protein: CASSELPGQFYEQYF

J gene: TRBJ1-5
V gene: TRBV4-1
CDR3 protein: CASSLWTGNQPQHF

J gene: TRBJ2-3
V gene: TRBV10-3
CDR3 protein: CAISKALPGTGDTDTQYF

J gene: TRBJ2-5
V gene: TRBV18
CDR3 protein: CASSSGQAPQETQYF

J gene: TRBJ2-7
V gene: TRBV3-1
CDR3 protein: CASSQVWSSYEQYF

J gene: TRBJ2-3
V gene: TRBV12-3/TRBV12-4
CDR3 protein: CASSLLEMKSTDTQYF

J gene: TRBJ2-3
V gene: TRBV5-1
CDR3 protein: CASLPGEFTDTQYF

J gene: TRBJ1-6
V gene: TRBV3-1
CDR3 protein: CASSQGQVLNSPLHF